A single sample gave rise to the 4 T cell receptor beta chains below, sequenced in a study of blood T cells in healthy people across ages. Sample-barcoded 5' priming and a J-beta primer mix drove a second PCR of about 6 to 11 cycles. TCRdb redid the calling of the 5' RACE reads with MiXCR, one entry per CDR3 protein. The sample holds over a million distinct CDR3 sequences, roughly two fifths seen once. The source material was blood. The source is a woman aged 18-30 years in good health.

This chain links TRBV29-1 with TRBJ2-2; 11 bases match TRBD2. Germline V gene data show CDR1 as SQVTM and CDR2 as ANQGSEA. The V and J ends lost 4 bases and 6 bases, in that order; junction bases with no gene match: 7. CDR3 length: 15 residues. CDR3 residues: CSVASSGGAAGELFF. The CDR3 coding sequence is TGCAGCGTTGCCAGTAGCGGGGGGGCCGCCGGGGAGCTGTTTTTT.

This clonotype was seen a few times. The chain joins TRBV30 to TRBJ2-7; the D is unclear. The CDR3 has 10 residues. V was shortened by 5 bases and J by 6 bases, with 8 bases between the two germline ends. Germline V gene sequence: CDR1 GTSNPN, CDR2 SVGIG (reference sequence). CDR3 in DNA: TGTGCCTGGGGGGATTTCGAGCAGTACTTC. It encodes CAWGDFEQYF.

In its sample, this clonotype was seen a few times. The CDR3 DNA reads as TGTGCCAGCAGTGAATGGCGTGTAGGAGGCGAAAAACTGTTTTTT. It codes for CASSEWRVGGEKLFF. This chain connects TRBV6-1 to TRBJ1-4; D not certain. The CDR3 length is 15 residues. The V end was cut by 2 bases, the J end by 8 bases, with 15 bases between. Germline CDR1 is MNHNS and CDR2 is SASEGT.

This chain links TRBV20-1 with TRBJ2-1, with D tentatively TRBD2 (5 bases). CDR3 length equals 14 residues. V was cut by 0 bases and J by 7 bases, with 13 bases left in between. Germline CDR1 and CDR2: DFQATT and SNEGSKA (reference sequence). The chain's CDR3 is CSARDSRSGNEQFF. For the CDR3, the DNA is TGCAGTGCTAGAGATTCCCGGTCGGGGAATGAGCAGTTCTTC.